This entry lists 27 T cell receptor beta chains sequenced from one sample in a study of cytomegalovirus exposure and HLA in healthy donors (dated 2017 in TCRdb). Library preparation used the immunoSEQ multiplex PCR assay. For the multiplex PCR, a mixture combining 60 forward primers for TCR Vbeta segments and 13 reverse primers for TCR Jbeta segments was used. TCRdb limited this immuneACCESS table to in-frame rearrangements with V and J called. A share of clones is missing; checked studies link under half to unresolved V genes, and the rest is unexplained. This sample has 90,000 to 150,000 clones in its table, and over 65% of those were observed once. In total, the top ten clones hold roughly 3.5% of the sample. Sequencing used PBMCs. Receptors were obtained from a woman in her 30s in good health and CMV-seropositive.

This clone has only a few counts. The chain combines TRBV4-1 with TRBJ2-3; D might be TRBD2 (6 bases). The germline V gene encodes CDR1 MGHRA and CDR2 YSYEKL. Between the trimmed V and J ends, which lost 1 base and 0 bases, there was a span of 11 bases. The CDR3 sequence is 16 residues long. The DNA of the CDR3 is TGCGCCAGCAGCCAAGTGTTGCTAGCGAGCACAGATACGCAGTATTTT. It encodes CASSQVLLASTDTQYF.

This rearrangement joins TRBV7-2 to TRBJ1-4; D is unclear. The CDR3 is 13 amino acids. V was clipped by 2 bases and J by 4 bases, with 5 bases between them. Germline CDR1 is SGHTA and CDR2 is FQGNSA. The CDR3 DNA reads as TGTGCCAGCAGCTTATCTTATAATGAAAAACTGTTTTTT. It specifies CASSLSYNEKLFF.

This rearrangement joins TRBV5-1 to TRBJ2-3; D call uncertain. CDR3 size: 14 residues. Trimming took 0 bases from V and 2 from J, leaving 7 bases between them. Germline CDR1 and CDR2: SGHRS and YFSETQ. In DNA form, the CDR3 reads TGCGCCAGCAGCTTGGGTTTAGCCACAGATACGCAGTATTTT. Amino acids: CASSLGLATDTQYF.

The genes are TRBV2 and TRBJ2-1; 7 positions agree with TRBD2. The CDR3 length is 16 residues. The J segment lost 0 bases and the V segment lost 5 bases, leaving 7 bases of the junction unmatched. Looked up from germline, CDR1 is SNHLY and CDR2 is FYNNEI. CDR3 amino acids: CASSPLRGSSYNEQFF. The CDR3 DNA reads as TGTGCCAGCAGTCCACTGCGGGGGAGCTCCTACAATGAGCAGTTCTTC. Filled out from reference TRBV2 and TRBJ2-1, the complete variable domain reads EPEVTQTPSHQVTQMGQEVILRCVPISNHLYFYWYRQILGQKVEFLVSFYNNEISEKSEIFDDQFSVERPDGSNFTLKIRSTKLEDSAMYFCASSPLRGSSYNEQFFGPGTRLTVL.

This clone showed up just a few times. The chain recombines TRBV5-1 with TRBJ1-2; D gene unclear. V gave up 4 bases and J gave up 3 bases, with 13 bases separating them. The CDR3 runs to 14 residues. Looked up from germline, CDR1 is SGHRS and CDR2 is YFSETQ. This CDR3 reads CASSPAGVDYGYTF. For the CDR3, the DNA is TGCGCCAGCAGCCCCGCCGGGGTGGACTATGGCTACACCTTC.

This clone was seen just once. This chain connects TRBV6-6 to TRBJ2-3; D uncertain. Deletions cut 0 bases from V and 6 bases from J, with 13 bases between. Looked up from germline, CDR1 is MNHNY and CDR2 is SVGAGI (reference sequence). This CDR3 spans 15 amino acids. CDR3 sequence reads: CASSYSSKEMDTQYF. The CDR3 DNA reads TGTGCCAGCAGTTACTCGAGTAAGGAGATGGATACGCAGTATTTT.

In the case of this clone: The junction shows a germline mismatch at one end, possibly a read error. The rearrangement joins TRBV4-1 to TRBJ2-2; D is possibly TRBD2 (7 bases). Germline V gene lookup returns CDR1 MGHRA and CDR2 YSYEKL. The CDR3 has 15 residues. As DNA, the CDR3 is TGCGCCAGCAGCCGGGGAGGGGGAGGTACCGGGGAGCTGGTTTTT. Translation: CASSRGGGGTGELVF.

The V gene is TRBV11-3, the J gene TRBJ2-3; no clear D gene. Germline CDR1 reads SGHNT; CDR2 reads YENEEA. The CDR3 loop spans 14 amino acids. V was cut by 3 bases and J by 1 base, with 8 bases left in between. The CDR3 DNA is TGTGCCAGCAGCTTTACGACTGGCACAGATACGCAGTATTTT. It codes for CASSFTTGTDTQYF.

This sequence joins TRBV9 and TRBJ2-1, with 8 bases that match TRBD2. The CDR3 runs 17 residues. Germline V gene sequence: CDR1 SGDLS, CDR2 YYNGEE. V shed 0 bases and J 5 bases; nucleotides not matched to a gene: 10. The CDR3 loop is CASSVAPGLDFNNEQFF. The DNA of the CDR3 is TGTGCCAGCAGCGTAGCCCCGGGACTAGATTTTAACAATGAGCAGTTCTTC.

The chain links TRBV7-9 to TRBJ1-3; D is unresolved. Trimming pared 3 bases from V and 0 bases from J, leaving 6 bases between. CDR3 size: 14 residues. CDR1 and CDR2 (germline): SEHNR, FQNEAQ (reference sequence). CDR3 in DNA: TGTGCCAGCAGCTTGAGGAACTCTGGAAACACCATATATTTT. Residues: CASSLRNSGNTIYF. Complete variable domain (other parts from reference TRBV7-9 and TRBJ1-3): DTGVSQNPRHKITKRGQNVTFRCDPISEHNRLYWYRQTLGQGPEFLTYFQNEAQLEKSRLLSDRFSAERPKGSFSTLEIQRTEQGDSAMYLCASSLRNSGNTIYFGEGSWLTVV.

The genes are TRBV7-3 and TRBJ2-5, with D possibly TRBD2 on 7 matching bases. The CDR3 extends over 15 amino acids. The V gene's germline CDR1 is SGHTA and CDR2 FQGTGA. With 2 bases removed from V and 4 bases from J, the gap between germline ends came to 14 bases. In DNA, the CDR3 is TGTGCCAGCAGCTTAGCGGGGGCAGGTGGAGAGACCCAGTACTTC. Translated, it gives CASSLAGAGGETQYF. The full variable domain, its missing parts supplied by reference TRBV7-3 and TRBJ2-5, is GAGVSQTPSNKVTEKGKYVELRCDPISGHTALYWYRQSLGQGPEFLIYFQGTGAADDSGLPNDRFFAVRPEGSVSTLKIQRTERGDSAVYLCASSLAGAGGETQYFGPGTRLLVL.

The chain carries TRBV2 and TRBJ2-2; D perhaps matches TRBD1 (6 bases). Germline V gene lookup returns CDR1 SNHLY and CDR2 FYNNEI. The CDR3 has 13 residues. The V gene lost 8 bases and the J gene lost 6 bases, with 13 bases spanning the gap. The CDR3 protein is CASSTEGAGELFF. CDR3 coding DNA: TGTGCCAGCTCAACCGAGGGGGCCGGGGAGCTGTTTTTT.

This clone appeared a few times. The chain uses TRBV7-2 and TRBJ1-2; D is uncertain. This CDR3 has 13 residues. Germline V gene lookup returns CDR1 SGHTA and CDR2 FQGNSA. V shed 0 bases and J shed 13 bases, with 15 bases lying between them. The CDR3 sequence: CASSLASSGGATF. The CDR3 DNA follows: TGTGCCAGCAGCTTAGCCTCATCGGGAGGCGCCACCTTC.

The chain employs TRBV4-1 and TRBJ2-5; unclear D gene. CDR1 is MGHRA, CDR2 YSYEKL, per germline. V lost 2 bases to trimming and J lost 1 base, with 14 bases between them. This CDR3 contains 16 residues. CDR3 nucleotides: TGCGCCAGCAGCCAAAACTTCTTCGACATCCAAGAGACCCAGTACTTC. Amino acid sequence: CASSQNFFDIQETQYF.

As for this clone: A read error may produce the germline difference seen at one junction end. The CDR3 is CSSSLAGLRTSGTYEQYF. The DNA of the CDR3 is TGTTCCAGCAGCTTAGCGGGGCTTCGAACTAGCGGGACCTACGAGCAGTACTTC. The gene calls are TRBV7-9 and TRBJ2-7, with TRBD2 identical over 10 bases. Germline V CDR1 and CDR2: SEHNR, FQNEAQ (reference sequence). The CDR3 has 18 residues.

This chain uses TRBV18 with TRBJ1-1; possible D gene TRBD1, 5 bases. Germline V lookup: CDR1 KGHSH, CDR2 LQKENI. V dropped 6 bases and J dropped 4 bases, with 15 bases sitting between them. This CDR3 has 14 amino acids. The CDR3, as DNA: TGTGCCAGCTCGCCGTTTCGGACACCCACTGAAGCTTTCTTT. Its translation: CASSPFRTPTEAFF.

V and J are TRBV5-1 and TRBJ2-1, with 7 bases matching TRBD2. The CDR3 runs 15 residues. Germline CDR1 and CDR2: SGHRS and YFSETQ. Trimming took 0 bases from V and 7 from J; bases not matched to a gene: 7. In DNA form, the CDR3 reads TGCGCCAGCAGCTTGGTAGTGGGGGGGAGGAATGAGCAGTTCTTC. It encodes CASSLVVGGRNEQFF. Full variable domain (rest looked up from reference TRBV5-1 and TRBJ2-1): KAGVTQTPRYLIKTRGQQVTLSCSPISGHRSVSWYQQTPGQGLQFLFEYFSETQRNKGNFPGRFSGRQFSNSRSEMNVSTLELGDSALYLCASSLVVGGRNEQFFGPGTRLTVL.

The chain employs TRBV7-2 and TRBJ1-1, with TRBD1 identical over 7 bases. The ends lost 5 bases at V and 4 bases at J; junction bases unmatched: 7. The CDR3 is 14 residues long. Germline V gene lookup returns CDR1 SGHTA and CDR2 FQGNSA. In nucleotides, the CDR3 is TGTGCCAGCAGCCCGCAGACAGGGATCACTGAAGCTTTCTTT. Translation: CASSPQTGITEAFF.

J is TRBJ1-4 and V is TRBV7-6; D perhaps matches TRBD1 (5 bases). V was shortened by 5 bases and J by 0 bases, with 13 bases between the two germline ends. Germline V gives CDR1 SGHVS, CDR2 FNYEAQ. CDR3 size: 16 residues. CDR3 in amino acids: CASSTGTLSTNEKLFF. The CDR3 DNA reads as TGTGCCAGCAGCACCGGGACTCTTTCAACTAATGAAAAACTGTTTTTT.

The rearrangement links TRBV10-3 to TRBJ2-7, with 8 bases identical to TRBD2. After removal of 2 bases from V and 9 bases from J, the junction contained 6 bases not matched to a gene. CDR1 and CDR2 (germline): ENHRY, SYGVKD. The CDR3 is made up of 13 amino acids. The CDR3 region is CAISERGGGRQYF. In nucleotides, the CDR3 is TGTGCCATCAGTGAGCGGGGGGGAGGCCGGCAGTACTTC.

This clone was recorded only once. This chain joins TRBV6-5 and TRBJ2-5, with 9 bases aligning to TRBD1. This CDR3 has 15 amino acids. V lost 5 bases, J lost 5 bases, and 9 bases stayed unmatched. Looked up from germline, CDR1 is MNHEY and CDR2 is SVGAGI. The CDR3 DNA is TGTGCCAGCAGTCCCCCGGGACAGGGTGACGAGACCCAGTACTTC. Protein product: CASSPPGQGDETQYF.

Note on this clone: Sequence at one end of the junction differs from germline and may be a read error. The chain uses TRBV5-6 and TRBJ2-3; D is undetermined. In germline, CDR1 is SGHDT, CDR2 YYEEEE. The CDR3 is made up of 16 amino acids. The chain's CDR3 is CASNLILTTSTDTQYF. In DNA form, the CDR3 reads TGTGCCAGCAACTTGATCTTGACAACTAGCACAGATACGCAGTATTTT.

The chain carries TRBV27 and TRBJ2-3; TRBD2 agrees at 11 bases. The V gene end was trimmed by 6 bases and the J gene end by 1 base; junction bases not matched to a gene: 3. The CDR3 contains 15 residues. Looked up from germline, CDR1 is MNHEY and CDR2 is SMNVEV (reference sequence). Here the CDR3 DNA reads TGTGCCAGCAGCTCGACTAGCGGGGGCACAGATACGCAGTATTTT. Translating it yields CASSSTSGGTDTQYF.

For this clone: An end of the junction does not agree with germline; a read error may underlie this. The rearrangement joins TRBV5-1 to TRBJ2-1; 9 nucleotides line up with TRBD2. The CDR3 totals 14 residues. Germline CDR1 and CDR2: SGHRS and YFSETQ. The CDR3 is CASSAGGSYNEQLF. CDR3 nucleotide sequence: TGCGCCAGCTCAGCGGGGGGCTCCTACAATGAGCAGCTCTTC.

This clone showed up just a few times. The chain has TRBV5-1 and TRBJ1-1, with D perhaps matching TRBD1 (5 bases). The length of the CDR3 is 15 residues. Germline V gives CDR1 SGHRS, CDR2 YFSETQ. Trimming took 3 bases from V and 3 from J, leaving 15 bases between them. CDR3 coding DNA: TGCGCCAGCAGCTACGGAGGGGTTTGGGACACTGAAGCTTTCTTT. The encoded protein is CASSYGGVWDTEAFF.

This clone appeared once. The gene calls are TRBV13 and TRBJ2-7; no reliable D call. CDR1 is PRHDT, CDR2 FYEKMQ, per germline (reference sequence). There are 13 residues in the CDR3. V lost 0 bases, J lost 4 bases, and 7 bases lay in between. The DNA of the CDR3 is TGTGCCAGCAGCTTAGGGAAAACTTACGAGCAGTACTTC. Translated, it gives CASSLGKTYEQYF.

The chain employs TRBV12-5 and TRBJ1-3; 8 bases map to TRBD1. With 4 bases clipped from V and 0 bases from J, the junction kept 5 bases outside the gene matches. CDR3 length equals 16 residues. CDR1 LGHNT and CDR2 FRNRAP come from the germline V gene. For the CDR3, the DNA is TGTGCTAGTGGTTCCGGTGACAGGGGCTCTGGAAACACCATATATTTT. Protein product: CASGSGDRGSGNTIYF.